Below, one T cell receptor (beta chain) is given with its context. This record comes from a study of beta chain features in type 1 diabetes. Expressed TCRB transcripts were sequenced because the isolated RNA had all been reverse transcribed beforehand. Measured with immunoSEQ multiplex PCR; TCRdb has only the in-frame clones, and not every one. The table records some 220,000 clones, 11% of them present only once. Unmatched junction bases numbered 7, after V lost 5 bases and J lost 4 bases. There are 15 residues in the CDR3. Germline V lookup: CDR1 SGHVS, CDR2 FQNEAQ. Source material: central memory CD4+ T cells from blood. This sequence originates from a man between 18 and 29 years old in good health. The chain carries TRBV7-8 and TRBJ2-3, with 9 bases identical to TRBD2. As DNA, the CDR3 is TGTGCCAGCAGCGCGGGGCTAGCGGGACCAGATACGCAGTATTTT. Protein product: CASSAGLAGPDTQYF.